A single sample is the source of the 18 T cell receptor beta chains below, sequenced in a study of monozygotic twins with inflammatory bowel disease. TCRdb reprocessed the 5' RACE reads and stores each CDR3 protein as one record, lacking DNA. This repertoire includes fewer than 350,000 distinct CDR3 sequences. Sample: blood. The origin of the receptors is a human donor with ulcerative colitis or Crohn's disease, or a healthy co-twin of an affected twin (not recorded which).

The V gene is TRBV7-9, the J gene TRBJ1-5; without DNA, the TCRdb call of TRBD1 cannot be checked. The length of the CDR3 is 14 residues. CDR1 is SEHNR and CDR2 is FQNEAQ in the germline V gene (reference sequence). The CDR3 sequence is CASSRDSSNQPQHF.

V is TRBV18 and J is TRBJ2-3; TCRdb designates TRBD1, a call that cannot be tested without DNA. This CDR3 is built from 15 residues. CDR1 and CDR2 from the germline V gene are KGHSH and LQKENI. The CDR3 spells CASSPMTGGTDTQYF.

V is TRBV6-1 and J is TRBJ1-5. The CDR3 consists of 15 residues. The V gene's germline CDR1 is MNHNS and CDR2 SASEGT. The CDR3 loop reads CASSERGSALQPQHF.

The rearrangement joins TRBV29-1 to TRBJ2-1; TCRdb's assignment of TRBD2 cannot be checked, as there is no DNA. Germline CDR1 is SQVTM and CDR2 is ANQGSEA. The CDR3 length is 14 residues. The chain's CDR3 is CSVNSPAGVFEQFF.

The chain recombines TRBV28 with TRBJ1-1; the TCRdb D gene call, TRBD1, has no DNA to confirm it. This CDR3 is built from 13 residues. Germline assignment: CDR1 MDHEN and CDR2 SYDVKM. This CDR3 reads CASTQGVYTEAFF.

The chain carries TRBV4-1 and TRBJ1-4; absent DNA, TCRdb's TRBD1 call cannot be checked. The CDR3 runs to 15 residues. CDR1 is MGHRA, CDR2 YSYEKL, per germline. The CDR3 is CASSQGTGANEKLFF.

The CDR3 protein is CASSPLTHTDTQYF. This sequence joins TRBV28 and TRBJ2-3; the TCRdb D gene call, TRBD1, has no DNA to confirm it. Germline-derived CDR1 and CDR2 are MDHEN and SYDVKM. This CDR3 is built from 14 residues. The full variable domain, rest sourced from reference TRBV28 and TRBJ2-3, is DVKVTQSSRYLVKRTGEKVFLECVQDMDHENMFWYRQDPGLGLRLIYFSYDVKMKEKGDIPEGYSVSREKKERFSLILESASTNQTSMYLCASSPLTHTDTQYFGPGTRLTVL.

The chain has TRBV12-3 or TRBV12-4 and TRBJ1-1; absent DNA, TCRdb's TRBD1 call cannot be checked. The CDR3 is made up of 16 amino acids. The chain's CDR3 is CASSFDRGGRDTEAFF.

The CDR3 region is CSATSGAGNGYTF. The chain couples TRBV20-1 to TRBJ1-2; the TCRdb D gene call, TRBD1, has no DNA to confirm it. Germline CDR1 reads DFQATT; CDR2 reads SNEGSKA (reference sequence). The CDR3 has 13 residues.

J is TRBJ1-1 and V is TRBV11-2; checking the TCRdb D call of TRBD1 is not possible without DNA. The CDR3 covers 14 residues. From germline, CDR1 is SGHAT and CDR2 FQNNGV. The CDR3 sequence is CASSADRFGTEAFF.

The rearrangement links TRBV20-1 to TRBJ2-7. This CDR3 spans 12 amino acids. The germline CDR1 and CDR2 sequences are DFQATT and SNEGSKA (reference sequence). This CDR3 is CSARQGSKEQYF.

The chain links TRBV20-1 to TRBJ2-3; TCRdb picks TRBD2, but there is no DNA to check that call. CDR3 size: 17 residues. Germline V gives CDR1 DFQATT, CDR2 SNEGSKA (reference sequence). The CDR3 sequence is CSASITERGGVSDTQYF.

The rearrangement links TRBV7-9 to TRBJ2-3; the D gene TCRdb calls, TRBD2, cannot be checked with no DNA. The CDR3 is 16 residues long. Germline assignment: CDR1 SEHNR and CDR2 FQNEAQ (reference sequence). CDR3 amino acids: CASRQTRLRYTDTQYF.

The CDR3 spells CASSRRGTSGGATYNEQFF. The V gene is TRBV5-1, the J gene TRBJ2-1; absent DNA, TCRdb's TRBD2 call cannot be checked. Germline assignment: CDR1 SGHRS and CDR2 YFSETQ. This CDR3 has 19 residues. Supplemented by reference TRBV5-1 and TRBJ2-1, the full variable domain reads KAGVTQTPRYLIKTRGQQVTLSCSPISGHRSVSWYQQTPGQGLQFLFEYFSETQRNKGNFPGRFSGRQFSNSRSEMNVSTLELGDSALYLCASSRRGTSGGATYNEQFFGPGTRLTVL.

V and J are TRBV30 and TRBJ2-1; TCRdb returns TRBD2, unconfirmable since there is no DNA. Germline CDR1 and CDR2: GTSNPN and SVGIG (reference sequence). There are 13 residues in the CDR3. The CDR3 reads CASSGRMYNEQFF.

This rearrangement joins TRBV11-2 to TRBJ1-1; TCRdb selects TRBD1, and the lack of DNA leaves this call unchecked. CDR1 is SGHAT and CDR2 is FQNNGV in the germline V gene. The CDR3 runs 13 residues. The CDR3 sequence: CASRYRGTSEAFF. The full variable domain, with the rest looked up from reference TRBV11-2 and TRBJ1-1, is EAGVAQSPRYKIIEKRQSVAFWCNPISGHATLYWYQQILGQGPKLLIQFQNNGVVDDSQLPKDRFSAERLKGVDSTLKIQPAKLEDSAVYLCASRYRGTSEAFFGQGTRLTVV.

This chain joins TRBV25-1 and TRBJ1-3. This CDR3 is 14 amino acids long. The germline V gene has CDR1 MGHDK and CDR2 SYGVNS. CDR3: CASSFSKSGNTIYF.

V and J are TRBV20-1 and TRBJ2-2; TCRdb lists TRBD1, though no DNA is available to test this call. CDR1 DFQATT and CDR2 SNEGSKA come from the germline V gene (reference sequence). This CDR3 has 16 amino acids. CDR3 in amino acids: CSARAAGRGYTGELFF.